This paragraph covers one T cell receptor beta chain sequence. Antigen specificity is unknown. Repertoires were generated with immunoSEQ multiplex PCR, while TCRdb's copy carries only in-frame clones and drops some. The repertoire holds tens of thousands of clones, 93% seen once, with about 4.5% in the top ten. The data originate from a study of siplizumab effects on memory and regulatory T cells. Study-wide results and limits: No naive or memory phenotype could be assigned to roughly 80-95% of proliferating clones.

Trimming removed 5 bases at V and 3 bases at J, with 10 bases between. This CDR3 is 13 amino acids long. Germline assignment: CDR1 SEHNR and CDR2 FQNEAQ (reference sequence). The gene calls are TRBV7-9 and TRBJ1-1; no clear D gene. The clonotype comes from a human donor in good health. The sequenced material came from CD8+ T cells sorted from blood. DNA of the CDR3: TGTGCCAGCAGCCTAGGAAGTGACACTGAAGCTTTCTTT. This translates into CASSLGSDTEAFF.